These T cell receptor beta chains were read from a single sample in a study of T cell responses to AZD1222 COVID-19 vaccine. Measured with immunoSEQ multiplex PCR; TCRdb has only the in-frame clones, and not every one. This table has about 120,000 clones, about 86% appearing once. Sample: peripheral blood, taken on day 0 of AZD1222 vaccination. These receptors were obtained from an adult in good health. Both conserved end residues are part of each CDR3. The D gene is left open where the match is weak. Rows give clone size only sometimes, using once, few, many, or a class for an expanded clone.

j_call clone_size v_call d_call cdr3_aa cdr3_nt
TRBJ2-3 NA TRBV7-8 TRBD2 CASSFRVAGNTDTQYF TGTGCCAGCAGCTTCCGAGTAGCGGGGAACACAGATACGCAGTATTTT
TRBJ1-1 NA TRBV6-2/TRBV6-3 NA CASSYSRGAMNTEAFF TGTGCCAGCAGTTACTCGAGGGGAGCCATGAACACTGAAGCTTTCTTT
TRBJ1-5 NA TRBV28 NA CASSPPVGYQPQHF TGTGCCAGCAGTCCCCCAGTGGGGTATCAGCCCCAGCATTTT
TRBJ1-2 once TRBV7-9 NA CASSLITPRGSYGYTF TGTGCCAGCAGCTTAATCACCCCCCGGGGATCCTATGGCTACACCTTC
TRBJ2-3 few TRBV7-2 TRBD2 CASSLADRATGTSGRATDTQYF TGTGCCAGCAGCTTAGCAGATAGGGCCACCGGGACTAGCGGGAGGGCCACAGATACGCAGTATTTT
TRBJ2-7 once TRBV19 NA CASSTTYEQYF TGTGCCAGTAGTACGACCTACGAGCAGTACTTC
TRBJ1-1 NA TRBV3-1/TRBV3-2 TRBD1 CASSQYDRGAFF TGTGCCAGCAGCCAATACGACAGGGGGGCTTTCTTT
TRBJ1-5 NA TRBV28 NA CASSLPTGYSNQPQHF TGTGCCAGCAGTTTACCCACAGGTTATAGCAATCAGCCCCAGCATTTT
TRBJ2-7 NA TRBV5-1 NA CASRADSASSYEQYF TGCGCCAGCAGGGCTGACAGCGCCAGCTCCTACGAGCAGTACTTC
TRBJ1-2 NA TRBV3-1/TRBV3-2 NA CASSHNPRDRSGYTF TGTGCCAGCAGCCACAACCCTCGGGACCGTTCAGGCTACACCTTC
TRBJ1-6 once TRBV7-9 NA CASSPAGNNSPLHF TGTGCCAGCAGCCCAGCAGGGAACAATTCACCCCTCCACTTT
TRBJ2-6 NA TRBV5-1 TRBD1 CASSLDRGLQVTGANVLTF TGCGCCAGCAGCTTGGACAGGGGGCTACAGGTAACTGGGGCCAACGTCCTGACTTTC
TRBJ2-7 NA TRBV11-2 NA CASSLAFPVGAGTYEQYF TGTGCCAGCAGCTTAGCCTTCCCAGTGGGGGCCGGAACTTACGAGCAGTACTTC
TRBJ2-1 NA TRBV7-3 TRBD1 CASGRGGPNEQFF TGTGCCAGCGGCCGAGGGGGCCCCAATGAGCAGTTCTTC
TRBJ1-1 once TRBV4-1 NA CASSRTMVEGEAFF TGCGCCAGCAGCCGAACAATGGTGGAGGGTGAAGCTTTCTTT
TRBJ2-7 NA TRBV28 NA CASSSRREQYF TGTGCCAGCAGTTCAAGGAGAGAGCAGTACTTC
TRBJ2-5 NA TRBV7-7 NA CASSLSRGSETQYF TGTGCTAGCAGCTTAAGTCGGGGGTCAGAGACCCAGTACTTC
TRBJ1-5 NA TRBV7-2 NA CASSNEDSSNQPQHF TGTGCCAGCAGCAACGAAGATTCTTCCAATCAGCCCCAGCATTTT
TRBJ1-1 NA TRBV7-9 TRBD1 CASRYTGGMNTEAFF TGTGCCAGCAGGTACACAGGGGGAATGAACACTGAAGCTTTCTTT
TRBJ2-2 NA TRBV6-2/TRBV6-3 TRBD2 CASSGLAGTGELFF TGTGCCAGCAGTGGACTAGCGGGAACCGGGGAGCTGTTTTTT
TRBJ2-5 NA TRBV28 NA CASTTTGETQYF TGTGCCAGCACTACAACCGGGGAGACCCAGTACTTC
TRBJ1-3 NA TRBV27 TRBD1 CASSFAGQGGNTIYF TGTGCCAGCAGTTTTGCGGGACAGGGAGGAAACACCATATATTTT
TRBJ2-3 NA TRBV10-3 NA CAINARGAGTDTQYF TGTGCCATCAACGCTCGGGGGGCTGGCACAGATACGCAGTATTTT